These 8 T cell receptor beta chains were sequenced from one sample in a study of post-analysis software for immune sequencing data. Findings of the study overall: Patients carried four or five TRBV segments more frequently than controls did, and TRBV5-6, TRBV5-1 and TRBV20-1 were among them.

Libraries were made from TCR beta cDNA, and they carried unique molecular identifiers. TCRdb itself ran the PCR reads through MiXCR, one entry per CDR3 protein. The table shows fewer than 550,000 distinct CDR3 sequences, with around 31% occurring only once. What these receptors recognize is not known. Sequenced input: blood. These receptors came from a girl between 2 and 17 years old with multiple sclerosis.

The chain uses TRBV5-1 and TRBJ2-5, with TRBD2 identical over 12 bases. Germline V gene sequence: CDR1 SGHRS, CDR2 YFSETQ. V shed 3 bases and J 5 bases; nucleotides not matched to a gene: 14. CDR3 length: 18 residues. The CDR3 spells CASSSRLAGESDKETQYF. In nucleotides, the CDR3 is TGCGCCAGCAGCTCTCGACTAGCGGGGGAGTCCGACAAGGAGACCCAGTACTTC.

The table lists this clonotype with a count of one. The chain carries TRBV6-1 and TRBJ1-4, with D uncertain. CDR1 and CDR2 from the germline V gene are MNHNS and SASEGT. Trimming removed 5 bases from V and 7 bases from J, with 11 bases in between. This CDR3 is built from 13 residues. The CDR3 DNA reads as TGTGCCAGCAGTATAAATTGGTCTGAAAAACTGTTTTTT. This gives the protein CASSINWSEKLFF.

The rearrangement links TRBV4-1 to TRBJ2-1; the match to TRBD2 covers 8 bases. The CDR3 is made up of 16 amino acids. V shed 2 bases, J shed 0 bases, and the junction held 3 bases outside the gene matches. Germline values: CDR1 MGHRA, CDR2 YSYEKL. The CDR3 here is CASSQPAGDSYNEQFF. The CDR3 DNA reads as TGCGCCAGCAGCCAACCAGCGGGGGACTCCTACAATGAGCAGTTCTTC.

The gene calls are TRBV4-1 and TRBJ1-1; D perhaps matches TRBD1 (5 bases). V shed 0 bases and J shed 0 bases, with 14 bases lying between them. The CDR3 totals 17 residues. Germline V gene sequence: CDR1 MGHRA, CDR2 YSYEKL. The chain's CDR3 is CASSQEGGGAMNTEAFF. The DNA for the CDR3 is TGCGCCAGCAGCCAAGAAGGAGGAGGGGCCATGAACACTGAAGCTTTCTTT.

This chain connects TRBV10-3 to TRBJ1-1; TRBD1 matches 7 bases. There are 15 residues in the CDR3. Looked up from germline, CDR1 is ENHRY and CDR2 is SYGVKD. Unmatched junction bases numbered 4, after V lost 2 bases and J lost 1 base. The CDR3 DNA is TGTGCCATCAGTGAGGCGAGACAGGGGAACACTGAAGCTTTCTTT. This encodes CAISEARQGNTEAFF.

This sequence joins TRBV20-1 and TRBJ1-1, with unresolved D. The CDR3 loop spans 14 amino acids. Germline lookup yields CDR1 DFQATT and CDR2 SNEGSKA (reference sequence). Trimming shortened V by 1 base and J by 3 bases, and 12 bases separated the two germline ends. DNA for the CDR3: TGCAGTGCTAGAGTTATTGGGCCTTACACTGAAGCTTTCTTT. Amino acid sequence: CSARVIGPYTEAFF.

This clonotype was detected only a few times. This chain uses TRBV10-3 with TRBJ2-3, with TRBD2 matching 14 bases. The CDR3 loop spans 16 amino acids. J gave up 4 bases and V 8 bases, and 8 bases lay outside the gene matches. The V gene's germline CDR1 is ENHRY and CDR2 SYGVKD. The CDR3 sequence is CAIRRTSGGISDTQYF. CDR3 sequence (DNA): TGTGCCATCCGAAGGACTAGCGGGGGGATCTCAGATACGCAGTATTTT.

The chain employs TRBV4-1 and TRBJ1-5; 9 bases match TRBD1. After removal of 1 base from V and 0 bases from J, the junction contained 4 bases not matched to a gene. The CDR3 spans 17 residues. Germline V gene lookup returns CDR1 MGHRA and CDR2 YSYEKL. The CDR3 DNA reads TGCGCCAGCAGCCAAGGGGACAGGGCAAATAGCAATCAGCCCCAGCATTTT. It specifies CASSQGDRANSNQPQHF.